The 31 T cell receptor beta chains reported below all come from one sample, sequenced in a study of cytomegalovirus exposure and HLA in healthy donors. Use of 60 Vbeta and 13 Jbeta primers characterized the PCR. TCRdb's copy holds only in-frame clones and misses some; the assay was immunoSEQ multiplex PCR. The sample records about 180,000 clones, 76% being singletons. Sequenced sample: PBMCs. These receptors came from a man aged 18-30 years in good health and CMV-seronegative.

The chain carries TRBV28 and TRBJ1-5; tentative D call: TRBD1 (6 bases). V was pared by 6 bases and J by 2 bases, with 14 bases between. This CDR3 is 15 amino acids long. Germline CDR1 MDHEN, CDR2 SYDVKM. The CDR3 region has the DNA TGTGCCAGCAGAGTACCAGGGGATGGCAATCAGCCCCAGCATTTT. Protein: CASRVPGDGNQPQHF.

This chain links TRBV6-5 with TRBJ1-1; 8 bases align to TRBD1. With 5 bases clipped from V and 7 bases from J, the junction kept 9 bases outside the gene matches. This CDR3 region has 14 residues. The germline V gene has CDR1 MNHEY and CDR2 SVGAGI. This CDR3 reads CASSMTGDMGEAFF. CDR3 sequence (DNA): TGTGCCAGCAGTATGACAGGGGATATGGGTGAAGCTTTCTTT.

The V call is TRBV28, the J call TRBJ1-2, with 9 positions matching TRBD1. Per the germline V gene, CDR1 is MDHEN and CDR2 is SYDVKM. After removal of 7 bases from V and 4 bases from J, the junction contained 7 bases not matched to a gene. This CDR3 contains 14 residues. This CDR3 is CASKRDRVIYGYTF. The DNA for the CDR3 is TGTGCCAGCAAGAGGGACAGGGTCATCTATGGCTACACCTTC.

This clone was counted only a few times. V usage is TRBV28 and J usage is TRBJ2-2; D is possibly TRBD1 (7 bases). Per germline, CDR1 MDHEN and CDR2 SYDVKM. Trimming removed 5 bases at V and 4 bases at J, with 23 bases between. This CDR3 is 18 amino acids long. The CDR3 sequence is CASSAAAGAGGRTGELFF. The CDR3 DNA is TGTGCCAGCAGTGCAGCCGCTGGGGCAGGGGGGCGCACCGGGGAGCTGTTTTTT.

Written as DNA, the CDR3 is TGTGCCAGCAGTTCAATGAGAAGCCTCCGGGGAGCTTTCTTT. Amino acid sequence: CASSSMRSLRGAFF. The chain combines TRBV27 with TRBJ1-1, with D hard to call. V was trimmed by 4 bases and J by 10 bases, leaving 19 bases between them. The CDR3 covers 14 residues. CDR1 and CDR2 from the germline V gene are MNHEY and SMNVEV (reference sequence).

This clone was detected once. The J gene is TRBJ1-1, the V gene TRBV27, with D hard to call. V was shortened by 2 bases and J by 2 bases, with 9 bases between the two germline ends. Germline lookup yields CDR1 MNHEY and CDR2 SMNVEV (reference sequence). The CDR3 runs 14 residues. Written as DNA, the CDR3 is TGTGCCAGCAGTTTAGGAGCTTCCAACACTGAAGCTTTCTTT. Encoded protein: CASSLGASNTEAFF.

The chain combines TRBV29-1 with TRBJ2-1; maybe TRBD2 (5 bases). The CDR3 length is 13 residues. Trimming stripped 4 bases from V and 2 bases from J, with 9 bases between. Germline assignment: CDR1 SQVTM and CDR2 ANQGSEA. CDR3 in amino acids: CSVVRAAYNEQFF. In DNA, the CDR3 is TGCAGCGTTGTACGAGCGGCCTACAATGAGCAGTTCTTC.

The genes are TRBV28 and TRBJ2-5, with D uncertain. V gave up 4 bases and J gave up 7 bases, with 10 bases separating them. Looked up from germline, CDR1 is MDHEN and CDR2 is SYDVKM. The CDR3 consists of 12 residues. The CDR3 DNA follows: TGTGCCAGCAGTTCTATCCCTCGGACCCAGTACTTC. Its protein is CASSSIPRTQYF. The variable domain in full, with the rest retrieved from reference TRBV28 and TRBJ2-5, is DVKVTQSSRYLVKRTGEKVFLECVQDMDHENMFWYRQDPGLGLRLIYFSYDVKMKEKGDIPEGYSVSREKKERFSLILESASTNQTSMYLCASSSIPRTQYFGPGTRLLVL.

This chain links TRBV2 with TRBJ1-3, with 8 bases fitting TRBD1. The CDR3 contains 13 residues. Germline CDR1 reads SNHLY; CDR2 reads FYNNEI. With 10 bases clipped from V and 3 bases from J, the junction kept 5 bases outside the gene matches. The CDR3 sequence is CATRQGFGNTIYF. Written as DNA, the CDR3 is TGTGCCACCAGACAGGGGTTTGGAAACACCATATATTTT.

CDR3 protein: CSVVSAQGAFGYTF. The CDR3 DNA follows: TGCAGCGTTGTGTCGGCCCAGGGGGCTTTTGGCTACACCTTC. The chain combines TRBV29-1 with TRBJ1-2; 8 nucleotides agree with TRBD1. There are 14 residues in the CDR3. The germline V gene has CDR1 SQVTM and CDR2 ANQGSEA. Trimming at V came to 4 bases and at J to 7 bases, leaving 11 bases not matched to a gene.

The rearrangement joins TRBV29-1 to TRBJ1-2, with 7 bases lining up with TRBD1. This CDR3 region has 13 residues. The germline gives CDR1 SQVTM, CDR2 ANQGSEA. Trimming took 2 bases from V and 4 from J; bases not matched to a gene: 4. The CDR3 DNA is TGCAGCGTTGAAAAGGGGGCAGGCTATGGCTACACCTTC. Its protein is CSVEKGAGYGYTF.

The chain couples TRBV10-3 to TRBJ1-1; D possibly corresponds to TRBD1 (6 bases). Per germline, CDR1 ENHRY and CDR2 SYGVKD. CDR3 length: 15 residues. The ends were cut back, 8 bases at V and 5 bases at J, with 21 bases in the middle. The CDR3 region has the DNA TGTGCCATCGCCCCGGGGGGGGCTAGGGAGACTGAAGCTTTCTTT. Its translation is CAIAPGGARETEAFF.

The V call is TRBV7-3, the J call TRBJ2-1; 8 nucleotides line up with TRBD2. This CDR3 comprises 19 residues. The ends lost 1 base at V and 0 bases at J; junction bases unmatched: 11. Germline V gene data show CDR1 as SGHTA and CDR2 as FQGTGA. CDR3 protein: CASSLNPLAGVSSYNEQFF. In DNA, the CDR3 is TGTGCCAGCAGCTTAAACCCGCTAGCGGGCGTTAGCTCCTACAATGAGCAGTTCTTC. Combining the CDR3 with reference TRBV7-3 and TRBJ2-1 gives the whole variable domain GAGVSQTPSNKVTEKGKYVELRCDPISGHTALYWYRQSLGQGPEFLIYFQGTGAADDSGLPNDRFFAVRPEGSVSTLKIQRTERGDSAVYLCASSLNPLAGVSSYNEQFFGPGTRLTVL.

This clone occurred once. This chain connects TRBV5-1 to TRBJ2-3; possible D gene TRBD2, 7 bases. This CDR3 is 13 amino acids long. The V and J ends lost 5 bases and 3 bases respectively, with 10 bases between them. The germline V gene has CDR1 SGHRS and CDR2 YFSETQ. CDR3 sequence: CASREGGTDTQYF. CDR3 nucleotides: TGCGCCAGCAGGGAGGGGGGGACAGATACGCAGTATTTT. Combining the CDR3 with reference TRBV5-1 and TRBJ2-3 gives the whole variable domain KAGVTQTPRYLIKTRGQQVTLSCSPISGHRSVSWYQQTPGQGLQFLFEYFSETQRNKGNFPGRFSGRQFSNSRSEMNVSTLELGDSALYLCASREGGTDTQYFGPGTRLTVL.

This chain connects TRBV10-1 to TRBJ2-7; TRBD1 agrees at 9 bases. Germline V gene data show CDR1 as WNHNN and CDR2 as SYGVQD (reference sequence). V shed 10 bases, J shed 4 bases, and the junction held 8 bases outside the gene matches. CDR3 size: 13 residues. The CDR3 DNA reads as TGCGCCAATGGGGGACAGGGACGTTACGAGCAGTACTTC. Translated, it gives CANGGQGRYEQYF.

V usage is TRBV5-4 and J usage is TRBJ1-4; 8 bases match TRBD1. CDR1 and CDR2 (germline): SGHNT, YYREEE (reference sequence). This CDR3 has 15 residues. V gave up 4 bases and J gave up 5 bases; unmatched junction bases: 7. DNA of the CDR3: TGTGCCAGCAGCATACGACAGGGGCTGAATGAAAAACTGTTTTTT. The encoded protein is CASSIRQGLNEKLFF.

The chain employs TRBV6-6 and TRBJ2-1, with D tentatively TRBD2 (5 bases). Germline V CDR1 and CDR2: MNHNY, SVGAGI (reference sequence). With 6 bases removed from V and 3 bases from J, the gap between germline ends came to 12 bases. The CDR3 has 14 amino acids. The CDR3 coding sequence is TGTGCCAGCAGCCGATCTACTAGCTACAATGAGCAGTTCTTC. Residues: CASSRSTSYNEQFF.

This chain connects TRBV18 to TRBJ1-2; 10 bases fit TRBD1. CDR1 is KGHSH and CDR2 is LQKENI in the germline V gene. The ends lost 2 bases at V and 3 bases at J; junction bases unmatched: 12. The CDR3 runs to 18 residues. The CDR3 nucleotides read TGTGCCAGCTCACCAGCCCCCTCGGCTGGACAGGGGGACTATGGCTACACCTTC. This translates into CASSPAPSAGQGDYGYTF.

CDR3 loop: CASSLGRGSFDEQYF. The CDR3, as DNA: TGTGCCAGCAGCTTGGGACGGGGGAGTTTCGACGAGCAGTACTTC. This rearrangement joins TRBV5-6 to TRBJ2-7; D perhaps matches TRBD2 (6 bases). The CDR3 length is 15 residues. Germline values: CDR1 SGHDT, CDR2 YYEEEE. V dropped 0 bases and J dropped 5 bases, with 15 bases sitting between them.

This clone has just a few counts. This chain joins TRBV19 and TRBJ2-1, with D perhaps matching TRBD1 (6 bases). Germline lookup yields CDR1 LNHDA and CDR2 SQIVND (reference sequence). The CDR3 sequence is 16 residues long. The germline V and J ends were trimmed by 5 bases and 1 base, with 15 bases remaining between them. CDR3 sequence: CASSLQGMGSYNEQFF. Written as DNA, the CDR3 is TGTGCCAGTAGTCTTCAGGGGATGGGTTCCTACAATGAGCAGTTCTTC.

The genes are TRBV7-6 and TRBJ2-3; TRBD2 is a possible D gene (6 bases). V dropped 4 bases and J dropped 4 bases, with 21 bases sitting between them. Germline lookup yields CDR1 SGHVS and CDR2 FNYEAQ. The CDR3 runs to 17 residues. The DNA of the CDR3 is TGTGCCAGCAGCTGGGTCCCGGGGGTTGGCCGGGCAGATACGCAGTATTTT. This gives the protein CASSWVPGVGRADTQYF.

The V and J genes are TRBV7-8 and TRBJ1-6, with D tentatively TRBD1 (5 bases). The V end was cut by 10 bases, the J end by 5 bases, with 15 bases between. Germline V gene lookup returns CDR1 SGHVS and CDR2 FQNEAQ. CDR3 size: 14 residues. The CDR3 region has the DNA TGTGCCACCACATATCCGGGGGATAATTCACCCCTCCACTTT. It yields the protein CATTYPGDNSPLHF.

J is TRBJ2-7 and V is TRBV4-1; possible D gene TRBD2, 5 bases. The V gene lost 4 bases and the J gene lost 4 bases, with 11 bases spanning the gap. The CDR3 covers 13 residues. CDR1 and CDR2 from the germline V gene are MGHRA and YSYEKL. The CDR3 DNA reads as TGCGCCAGCAGCCCTGGACTGGGATACGAGCAGTACTTC. Its translation: CASSPGLGYEQYF.

The rearrangement joins TRBV6-1 to TRBJ2-7; 9 nucleotides line up with TRBD2. CDR3 size: 16 residues. Germline assignment: CDR1 MNHNS and CDR2 SASEGT. Trimming cost V 2 bases and J 4 bases; bases outside gene matches: 9. This CDR3 is CASSEPPAGGPYEQYF. For the CDR3, the DNA is TGTGCCAGCAGTGAACCCCCCGCGGGGGGGCCTTACGAGCAGTACTTC.

The V gene is TRBV27, the J gene TRBJ2-7; 14 bases align to TRBD2. The CDR3 is made up of 17 amino acids. Germline CDR1 reads MNHEY; CDR2 reads SMNVEV (reference sequence). The junction had 2 bases not matched to a gene; V was cut back by 0 bases and J by 1 base. The chain's CDR3 is CASSLSGLAGESYEQYF. CDR3 in DNA: TGTGCCAGCAGTTTATCGGGACTAGCGGGAGAGTCCTACGAGCAGTACTTC.

The gene calls are TRBV27 and TRBJ1-4; tentative D call: TRBD1 (6 bases). The V end lost 4 bases, the J end lost 7 bases, and 16 bases lay between the germline ends. This CDR3 region has 15 residues. The V gene's germline CDR1 is MNHEY and CDR2 SMNVEV (reference sequence). The CDR3, as DNA: TGTGCCAGCAGTTCGGCGTCACCCAGGGGTGAAAAACTGTTTTTT. Protein sequence: CASSSASPRGEKLFF.

The chain has TRBV4-1 and TRBJ2-7, with D hard to call. Trimming shortened V by 0 bases and J by 1 base, and 7 bases separated the two germline ends. The CDR3 is 14 amino acids. Germline V lookup: CDR1 MGHRA, CDR2 YSYEKL. The CDR3 DNA reads as TGCGCCAGCAGCCAAGAGCGGCTTTCCTACGAGCAGTACTTC. Its translation is CASSQERLSYEQYF.

V and J are TRBV7-9 and TRBJ2-1; tentatively, D is TRBD2 (6 bases). The CDR3 contains 17 residues. Trimming left V 5 bases short and J 8 bases short, with 25 bases between. Germline assignment: CDR1 SEHNR and CDR2 FQNEAQ (reference sequence). The DNA of the CDR3 is TGTGCCAGCAGCCGCTCTGGTAACGGGAGAGCTATGGATGAGCAGTTCTTC. Translated: CASSRSGNGRAMDEQFF.

This clone showed up just once. The chain combines TRBV11-3 with TRBJ2-5, with D uncertain. This CDR3 is built from 12 residues. V gave up 3 bases and J gave up 2 bases, with 4 bases separating them. The germline V gene has CDR1 SGHNT and CDR2 YENEEA. The CDR3 nucleotides read TGTGCCAGCAGCTTTCGTCAAGAGACCCAGTACTTC. Translation gives CASSFRQETQYF.

The sample holds a few counts of this clone. The rearrangement links TRBV28 to TRBJ1-2; TRBD1 is a possible D gene (5 bases). The CDR3 is 13 residues long. The germline CDR1 and CDR2 sequences are MDHEN and SYDVKM. The V gene lost 3 bases and the J gene lost 4 bases, with 9 bases spanning the gap. The CDR3: CASSLGRVYGYTF. The CDR3 DNA is TGTGCCAGCAGTTTGGGCAGGGTCTATGGCTACACCTTC.

This clone appeared a few times. The chain recombines TRBV25-1 with TRBJ2-7; D gene unclear. Germline CDR1 reads MGHDK; CDR2 reads SYGVNS. V lost 3 bases and J lost 8, with 14 bases in between. CDR3 size: 13 residues. The CDR3 protein is CASSDLRGRKQYF. The CDR3 DNA sequence: TGTGCCAGCAGTGACTTGCGAGGAAGGAAGCAGTACTTC.